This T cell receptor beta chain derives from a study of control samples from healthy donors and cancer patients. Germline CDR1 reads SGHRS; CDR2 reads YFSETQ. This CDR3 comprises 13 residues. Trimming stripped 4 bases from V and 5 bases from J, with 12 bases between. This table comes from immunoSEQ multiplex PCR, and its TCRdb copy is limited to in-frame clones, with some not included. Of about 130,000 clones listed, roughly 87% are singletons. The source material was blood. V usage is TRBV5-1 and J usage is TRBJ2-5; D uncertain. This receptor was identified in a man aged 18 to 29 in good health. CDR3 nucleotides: TGCGCCAGCAGCCCGTCGGACGGGGAGACCCAGTACTTC. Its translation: CASSPSDGETQYF.